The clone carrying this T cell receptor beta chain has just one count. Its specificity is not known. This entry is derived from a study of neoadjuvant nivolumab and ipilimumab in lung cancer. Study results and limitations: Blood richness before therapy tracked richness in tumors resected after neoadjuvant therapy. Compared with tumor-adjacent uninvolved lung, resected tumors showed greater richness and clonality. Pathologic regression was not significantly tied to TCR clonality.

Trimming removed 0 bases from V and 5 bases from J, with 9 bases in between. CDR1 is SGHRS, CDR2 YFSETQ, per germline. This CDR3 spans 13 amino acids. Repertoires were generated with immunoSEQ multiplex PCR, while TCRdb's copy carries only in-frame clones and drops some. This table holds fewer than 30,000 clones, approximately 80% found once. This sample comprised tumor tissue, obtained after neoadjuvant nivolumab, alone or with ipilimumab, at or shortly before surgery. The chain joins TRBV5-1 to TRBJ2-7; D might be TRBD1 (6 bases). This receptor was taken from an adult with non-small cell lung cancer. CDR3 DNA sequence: TGCGCCAGCAGCTTGGGACAGGTGGACGAGCAGTACTTC. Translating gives CASSLGQVDEQYF.